The T cell receptor (beta chain) under discussion was sequenced for a study of cytomegalovirus exposure and HLA in healthy donors. Overall study findings and caveats: As was reported, the HLA-A and HLA-B alleles of most subjects were accurately predicted from TCR beta sequences.

The PCR was carried out with 60 Vbeta primers and 13 Jbeta primers. Some clones are missing from TCRdb's copy, which holds only in-frame ones; the method was immunoSEQ multiplex PCR. Here the sample spans tens of thousands of clones, more than 75% being singletons. With respect to this clone: Its specificity is not known.

The specimen was PBMCs. The receptor's source is a male donor in good health and CMV-seropositive.

The CDR3 DNA reads as TGTGCCAGTAGTATGGGGACTACTTTTGAGCAGTACTTC. Encoded protein: CASSMGTTFEQYF. The gene calls are TRBV19 and TRBJ2-7; 7 nucleotides line up with TRBD2. Trimming cost V 3 bases and J 7 bases; bases outside gene matches: 6. Germline CDR1 and CDR2: LNHDA and SQIVND (reference sequence). This CDR3 has 13 amino acids.